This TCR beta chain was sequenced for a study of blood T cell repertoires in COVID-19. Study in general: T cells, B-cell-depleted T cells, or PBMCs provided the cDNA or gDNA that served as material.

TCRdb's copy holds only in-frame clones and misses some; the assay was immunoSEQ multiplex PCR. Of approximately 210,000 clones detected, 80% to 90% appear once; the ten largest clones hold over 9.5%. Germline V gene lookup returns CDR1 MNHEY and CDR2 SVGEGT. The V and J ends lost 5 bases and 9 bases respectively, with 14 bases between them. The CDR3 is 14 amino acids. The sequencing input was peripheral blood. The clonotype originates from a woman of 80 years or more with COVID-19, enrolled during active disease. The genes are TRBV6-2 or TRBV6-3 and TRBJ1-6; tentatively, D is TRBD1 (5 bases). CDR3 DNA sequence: TGTGCCAGCAGTCTGGGGACTTCTTTTTCACCCCTCCACTTT. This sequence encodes CASSLGTSFSPLHF.